What follows are 27 T cell receptor beta chains derived from one specimen sequenced in a study of T cell changes during pregnancy in multiple sclerosis. Produced via immunoSEQ multiplex PCR; TCRdb's table is partial and in-frame only. The sample includes some 40,000 clones, around 94% of them seen just once. The sequenced sample was peripheral blood, obtained in the third trimester of pregnancy. These receptors all come from a female donor with multiple sclerosis, enrolled in a pregnancy study.

The chain carries TRBV5-1 and TRBJ1-1; D remains unclear. This CDR3 region has 12 residues. V lost 0 bases and J 7 bases, leaving 7 bases between the germline ends. Germline CDR1 and CDR2: SGHRS and YFSETQ. The DNA for the CDR3 is TGCGCCAGCAGCTTGGGAGAAAATGAAGCTTTCTTT. This translates into CASSLGENEAFF.

This chain connects TRBV11-2 to TRBJ2-1; 13 bases are shared with TRBD2. From germline, CDR1 is SGHAT and CDR2 FQNNGV. This CDR3 region has 15 residues. The junction had 2 bases not matched to a gene; V was cut back by 4 bases and J by 5 bases. CDR3 coding DNA: TGTGCCAGCAGCTCGACTAGCGGGGGGAACAATGAGCAGTTCTTC. Amino acid sequence: CASSSTSGGNNEQFF.

V usage is TRBV6-5 and J usage is TRBJ1-2; no reliable D call. V dropped 3 bases and J dropped 6 bases, with 11 bases sitting between them. The CDR3 is 13 amino acids. In germline, CDR1 is MNHEY, CDR2 SVGAGI. CDR3 in DNA: TGTGCCAGCAGTTATGTTGTAGGAGATGGCTACACCTTC. Residues: CASSYVVGDGYTF.

The rearrangement joins TRBV6-1 to TRBJ1-5; possible D gene TRBD1, 5 bases. Germline V gene lookup returns CDR1 MNHNS and CDR2 SASEGT. This CDR3 comprises 15 residues. V shed 6 bases and J shed 2 bases, with 14 bases lying between them. The CDR3 DNA reads as TGTGCCAGCAGGACGCCGGGGGTGGGCAATCAGCCCCAGCATTTT. Protein sequence: CASRTPGVGNQPQHF.

The CDR3: CASSAGVRASEQYF. The CDR3 DNA reads as TGTGCCAGCAGCGCGGGGGTCAGGGCGAGCGAGCAGTACTTC. The rearrangement uses TRBV9 and TRBJ2-7; D might be TRBD2 (6 bases). V gave up 3 bases and J gave up 6 bases, with 16 bases separating them. The CDR3 length is 14 residues. Germline lookup yields CDR1 SGDLS and CDR2 YYNGEE.

The chain carries TRBV6-5 and TRBJ2-5, with 9 bases aligning to TRBD2. The germline CDR1 and CDR2 sequences are MNHEY and SVGAGI. J gave up 5 bases and V 2 bases, and 9 bases lay outside the gene matches. The CDR3 is 16 amino acids. The CDR3 DNA sequence: TGTGCCAGCAGTTACGCCTCCGGGACTAGCTTGGAGACCCAGTACTTC. It is translated as CASSYASGTSLETQYF.

The chain has TRBV4-3 and TRBJ2-3; 9 nucleotides match TRBD2. V lost 3 bases and J lost 5; bases outside the gene matches: 15. The CDR3 runs 18 residues. The germline V gene encodes CDR1 LGHNA and CDR2 YSLEER. CDR3 in amino acids: CASSQKASAGGFRDTQYF. The CDR3 DNA is TGCGCCAGCAGCCAGAAAGCCTCCGCGGGGGGGTTTAGAGATACGCAGTATTTT.

In this sample, this clone turned up a few times. The CDR3 DNA reads TGTGCCAGCAGCTCGACAGAAGGAGGCAATCAGCCCCAGCATTTT. Translating it yields CASSSTEGGNQPQHF. The V and J genes are TRBV7-9 and TRBJ1-5, with D perhaps matching TRBD1 (5 bases). The CDR3 is 15 amino acids. Per the germline V gene, CDR1 is SEHNR and CDR2 is FQNEAQ (reference sequence). Trimming pared 4 bases from V and 2 bases from J, leaving 12 bases between.

The chain is built from TRBV6-1 and TRBJ1-4; D call uncertain. Looked up from germline, CDR1 is MNHNS and CDR2 is SASEGT. The CDR3 loop spans 15 amino acids. Trimming shortened V by 0 bases and J by 5 bases, and 10 bases separated the two germline ends. The CDR3 region is CASSEAGRQNEKLFF. The CDR3 nucleotides are TGTGCCAGCAGTGAAGCGGGCCGGCAAAATGAAAAACTGTTTTTT.

The chain joins TRBV4-1 to TRBJ1-6, with 8 nucleotides matching TRBD1. With V trimmed by 1 base and J by 10 bases, 6 bases remained unmatched. Germline V lookup: CDR1 MGHRA, CDR2 YSYEKL. This CDR3 spans 15 amino acids. The CDR3 nucleotides are TGCGCCAGCAGCCAAGGTACAGGGGGGCTCTCACCCCTCCACTTT. As protein: CASSQGTGGLSPLHF.

The rearrangement joins TRBV28 to TRBJ2-5, with D perhaps TRBD1 (6 bases). The assigned J gene may be wrong: the sequence end matches TRBJ2-7 better. CDR3 length: 17 amino acids. The germline V gene has CDR1 MDHEN and CDR2 SYDVKM. CDR3 sequence reads: CASSSSILLQGNYEQYF. In nucleotides, the CDR3 is TGTGCCAGCAGCTCCTCCATTCTCCTACAGGGTAACTACGAGCAGTACTTC.

The chain has TRBV28 and TRBJ1-1; 7 bases map to TRBD1. Germline CDR1 is MDHEN and CDR2 is SYDVKM. V shed 5 bases and J 3 bases; nucleotides not matched to a gene: 6. The CDR3 length is 14 residues. This chain's CDR3 is CASSVTGRHTEAFF. As DNA, the CDR3 is TGTGCCAGCAGTGTGACAGGGAGACACACTGAAGCTTTCTTT.

J is TRBJ2-7 and V is TRBV27, with 11 bases lining up with TRBD2. This CDR3 comprises 16 residues. The trim removed 5 bases at V and 0 bases at J, leaving 6 bases unmatched. The germline V gene has CDR1 MNHEY and CDR2 SMNVEV (reference sequence). The DNA for the CDR3 is TGTGCCAGCAGTCCTACTAGCGGGAGATCCTCCTACGAGCAGTACTTC. Protein sequence: CASSPTSGRSSYEQYF.

V usage is TRBV30 and J usage is TRBJ2-1; D perhaps matches TRBD2 (5 bases). The CDR3 is 13 amino acids. The V gene's germline CDR1 is GTSNPN and CDR2 SVGIG (reference sequence). V lost 0 bases, J lost 2 bases, and 5 bases lay in between. Here the CDR3 reads CAWSVLAYNEQFF. CDR3 DNA: TGTGCCTGGAGTGTACTAGCCTACAATGAGCAGTTCTTC.

V usage is TRBV11-3 and J usage is TRBJ2-5; TRBD1 aligns across 7 bases. Germline V gene sequence: CDR1 SGHNT, CDR2 YENEEA. V shed 5 bases, J shed 4 bases, and the junction held 7 bases outside the gene matches. The CDR3 loop spans 14 amino acids. CDR3 bases: TGTGCCAGCAGCCCGGGGACAGTAGGAGAGACCCAGTACTTC. Translating it yields CASSPGTVGETQYF.

The V call is TRBV7-9, the J call TRBJ1-4, with 8 bases matching TRBD1. The CDR3 is made up of 14 amino acids. The trim removed 4 bases at V and 4 bases at J, leaving 2 bases unmatched. CDR1 and CDR2 (germline): SEHNR, FQNEAQ (reference sequence). The CDR3 sequence is CASSSGQDNEKLFF. For the CDR3, the DNA is TGTGCCAGCAGCTCGGGACAGGATAATGAAAAACTGTTTTTT.

The chain uses TRBV6-6 and TRBJ2-7, with D maybe TRBD1 (5 bases). Deletions cut 4 bases from V and 7 bases from J, with 8 bases between. This CDR3 region has 11 residues. Per germline, CDR1 MNHNY and CDR2 SVGAGI (reference sequence). The CDR3 loop reads CASSSRQEQYF. The DNA for the CDR3 is TGTGCCAGCAGTTCCCGACAGGAGCAGTACTTC.

V and J are TRBV7-9 and TRBJ1-3; the D is unclear. This CDR3 region has 14 residues. Germline values: CDR1 SEHNR, CDR2 FQNEAQ (reference sequence). V was trimmed by 4 bases and J by 6 bases, leaving 13 bases between them. CDR3 region: CASSSDLPPNTIYF. The CDR3, as DNA: TGTGCCAGCAGCTCTGACTTACCTCCAAACACCATATATTTT.

The chain couples TRBV7-8 to TRBJ2-7; 8 nucleotides agree with TRBD1. V was pared by 1 base and J by 4 bases, with 3 bases of the junction left unmatched. CDR1 is SGHVS, CDR2 FQNEAQ, per germline. The CDR3 runs 14 residues. The CDR3 DNA reads TGTGCCAGCAGCTTAGGGACAGGGCAGTACGAGCAGTACTTC. This translates into CASSLGTGQYEQYF.

The chain combines TRBV30 with TRBJ2-7; TRBD1 matches 9 bases. Trimming removed 2 bases from V and 1 base from J; junction bases left unmatched: 6. Germline CDR1 is GTSNPN and CDR2 is SVGIG (reference sequence). This CDR3 is 15 amino acids long. DNA for the CDR3: TGTGCCTGGAGTAAAGGGACAGGGCCGTCCTACGAGCAGTACTTC. Amino acid sequence: CAWSKGTGPSYEQYF.

The J gene is TRBJ1-5, the V gene TRBV7-2, with D uncertain. Germline lookup yields CDR1 SGHTA and CDR2 FQGNSA. Trimming cost V 3 bases and J 0 bases, with 3 bases left between them. This CDR3 spans 13 amino acids. This chain's CDR3 is CASSFYSNQPQHF. The CDR3 DNA reads as TGTGCCAGCAGCTTCTATAGCAATCAGCCCCAGCATTTT.

The chain combines TRBV25-1 with TRBJ1-2, with 12 bases lining up with TRBD1. Germline assignment: CDR1 MGHDK and CDR2 SYGVNS. The CDR3 runs 12 residues. Germline trimming cut 8 bases from V and 7 bases from J; bases unmatched to any gene: 2. In nucleotides, the CDR3 is TGTGCCAGCGGGGACAGGGGGCTTGGCTACACCTTC. Translating gives CASGDRGLGYTF.

This clone was seen just once. The chain combines TRBV15 with TRBJ1-2; D is perhaps TRBD1 (5 bases). V was trimmed by 1 base and J by 5 bases, leaving 11 bases between them. This CDR3 has 14 residues. Germline CDR1 is LNHNV and CDR2 is YYDKDF (reference sequence). In DNA, the CDR3 is TGTGCCACCAGCAGAGGGACACCAATATATGGCTACACCTTC. This encodes CATSRGTPIYGYTF.

The genes are TRBV28 and TRBJ1-5, with a weak D call TRBD1 (5 bases). Germline V gives CDR1 MDHEN, CDR2 SYDVKM. CDR3 length equals 15 residues. V lost 3 bases and J lost 4, with 13 bases in between. This CDR3 reads CASSLGGTGNQPQHF. The CDR3 DNA is TGTGCCAGCAGTTTGGGAGGGACGGGGAATCAGCCCCAGCATTTT. The variable domain in full, completed from reference TRBV28 and TRBJ1-5, reads DVKVTQSSRYLVKRTGEKVFLECVQDMDHENMFWYRQDPGLGLRLIYFSYDVKMKEKGDIPEGYSVSREKKERFSLILESASTNQTSMYLCASSLGGTGNQPQHFGDGTRLSIL.

This clone was observed a single time. The chain carries TRBV5-4 and TRBJ2-7; perhaps TRBD2 as D (6 bases). The CDR3 runs to 13 residues. The V and J ends lost 2 bases and 1 base respectively, with 7 bases between them. In germline, CDR1 is SGHNT, CDR2 YYREEE (reference sequence). CDR3 DNA: TGTGCCAGCAGCTTTGCGGGGTCCTACGAGCAGTACTTC. Translation gives CASSFAGSYEQYF. The full variable domain, with the rest looked up from reference TRBV5-4 and TRBJ2-7, is ETGVTQSPTHLIKTRGQQVTLRCSSQSGHNTVSWYQQALGQGPQFIFQYYREEENGRGNFPPRFSGLQFPNYSSELNVNALELDDSALYLCASSFAGSYEQYFGPGTRLTVT.

V is TRBV5-6 and J is TRBJ2-3; the match to TRBD2 covers 12 bases. Looked up from germline, CDR1 is SGHDT and CDR2 is YYEEEE. The ends lost 4 bases at V and 4 bases at J; junction bases unmatched: 4. The CDR3 extends over 15 amino acids. The CDR3 region is CASSRTSGAPDTQYF. For the CDR3, the DNA is TGTGCCAGCAGCAGGACTAGCGGGGCCCCAGATACGCAGTATTTT.

The chain employs TRBV7-2 and TRBJ2-7, with TRBD2 matching 10 bases. The CDR3 is made up of 14 amino acids. Unmatched junction bases numbered 2, after V lost 2 bases and J lost 4 bases. Germline CDR1 reads SGHTA; CDR2 reads FQGNSA. The CDR3 protein is CASSLLAGDYEQYF. The CDR3 coding sequence is TGTGCCAGCAGCTTACTAGCGGGAGATTACGAGCAGTACTTC.